This note documents a single TCR beta chain sequence. This sample is part of a study of blood T cell repertoires in COVID-19. Trimming took off 1 base at V and 4 bases at J, with 16 bases between the two ends. CDR1 MGHRA and CDR2 YSYEKL come from the germline V gene. The CDR3 is 17 amino acids. Profiling relied on immunoSEQ multiplex PCR, and the TCRdb table lists in-frame clones only, not all of them. The sample carries about 150,000 clones, 65% to 90% recorded once. This chain connects TRBV4-1 to TRBJ1-4; D is possibly TRBD1 (5 bases). The receptor's source is a woman aged 55 to 70 with active or convalescent COVID-19. The sequenced material came from peripheral blood. This chain's CDR3 is CASSQGTLTAFNEKLFF. The CDR3 DNA is TGCGCCAGCAGCCAAGGTACCCTGACAGCCTTTAATGAAAAACTGTTTTTT.